These T cell receptor beta chains were read from a single sample in a study of blood T cell repertoires in COVID-19. Clones were sequenced by immunoSEQ multiplex PCR, and TCRdb holds only the in-frame ones, with some missing. The sample lists under 300,000 clones; 70% to 75% were seen once. The sample was peripheral blood. These TCRs come from a woman older than 75 with acute or convalescent COVID-19. Each CDR3 is given with its conserved first and last residue. Fields, in order: clone size, D gene, V gene, J gene, CDR3 protein, CDR3 DNA. The D gene is left open where the match is weak. The size of a clone is reported for some rows only, either as once, few or many, or as a class for expanded clones.

clone_size: NA; d_call: TRBD1; v_call: TRBV27; j_call: TRBJ2-7; cdr3_aa: CATSPTGGRPTSSYEQYF; cdr3_nt: TGTGCCACTTCACCCACAGGGGGTCGCCCTACTAGCTCCTACGAGCAGTACTTC
clone_size: NA; d_call: NA; v_call: TRBV7-9; j_call: TRBJ2-1; cdr3_aa: CASSLERVGQFF; cdr3_nt: TGTGCCAGCAGCTTAGAGAGGGTAGGCCAGTTCTTC
clone_size: NA; d_call: TRBD1; v_call: TRBV6-5; j_call: TRBJ1-1; cdr3_aa: CASSDRGANTEAFF; cdr3_nt: TGTGCCAGCAGCGACAGGGGGGCCAACACTGAAGCTTTCTTT
clone_size: NA; d_call: NA; v_call: TRBV2; j_call: TRBJ1-2; cdr3_aa: CASSSGSDYGYTF; cdr3_nt: TGTGCCAGCAGTTCAGGTAGTGACTATGGCTACACCTTC
clone_size: few; d_call: NA; v_call: TRBV18; j_call: TRBJ2-3; cdr3_aa: CASSPYSGMSTDTQYF; cdr3_nt: TGTGCCAGCTCACCGTACTCTGGTATGAGTACAGATACGCAGTATTTT
clone_size: few; d_call: NA; v_call: TRBV6-6; j_call: TRBJ1-6; cdr3_aa: CASSYGLRDSPLHF; cdr3_nt: TGTGCCAGCAGTTACGGACTTAGAGATTCACCCCTCCACTTT
clone_size: NA; d_call: NA; v_call: TRBV10-3; j_call: TRBJ2-7; cdr3_aa: CAISDPMAANDIYEQYF; cdr3_nt: TGTGCCATCAGTGACCCGATGGCGGCCAACGATATATACGAGCAGTACTTC
clone_size: NA; d_call: NA; v_call: TRBV18; j_call: TRBJ2-3; cdr3_aa: CASSPTVSSTDTQYF; cdr3_nt: TGTGCCAGCTCACCGACAGTATCTAGCACAGATACGCAGTATTTT
clone_size: NA; d_call: NA; v_call: TRBV6-4; j_call: TRBJ1-1; cdr3_aa: CASSDLVRRNTEAFF; cdr3_nt: TGTGCCAGCAGTGATCTCGTCAGGCGGAACACTGAAGCTTTCTTT
clone_size: NA; d_call: TRBD2; v_call: TRBV4-1; j_call: TRBJ2-1; cdr3_aa: CASSQVRGRASYNEQFF; cdr3_nt: TGCGCCAGCAGCCAAGTACGGGGGAGGGCCTCCTACAATGAGCAGTTCTTC
clone_size: NA; d_call: TRBD2; v_call: TRBV7-3; j_call: TRBJ2-2; cdr3_aa: CASSLTFAGGRTGELFF; cdr3_nt: TGTGCCAGCAGCTTAACGTTCGCGGGGGGGCGAACCGGGGAGCTGTTTTTT
clone_size: NA; d_call: TRBD2; v_call: TRBV30; j_call: TRBJ2-1; cdr3_aa: CAWSNGGRGYNEQFF; cdr3_nt: TGTGCCTGGAGCAACGGCGGGAGAGGCTACAATGAGCAGTTCTTC
clone_size: NA; d_call: NA; v_call: TRBV30; j_call: TRBJ1-3; cdr3_aa: CAWSVGTLGNTIYF; cdr3_nt: TGTGCCTGGAGTGTAGGGACACTCGGAAACACCATATATTTT
clone_size: NA; d_call: NA; v_call: TRBV19; j_call: TRBJ1-1; cdr3_aa: CASKRDRNTEAFF; cdr3_nt: TGTGCCAGTAAACGCGACAGGAACACTGAAGCTTTCTTT
clone_size: NA; d_call: NA; v_call: TRBV20-1; j_call: TRBJ1-2; cdr3_aa: CSASTGDGYTF; cdr3_nt: TGCAGTGCTAGTACCGGAGATGGCTACACCTTC
clone_size: NA; d_call: NA; v_call: TRBV18; j_call: TRBJ2-1; cdr3_aa: CASSPLLARYNEQFF; cdr3_nt: TGTGCCAGCTCACCATTGCTAGCGAGATACAATGAGCAGTTCTTC
clone_size: NA; d_call: NA; v_call: TRBV5-5; j_call: TRBJ1-3; cdr3_aa: CASRSDRSAGNTIYF; cdr3_nt: TGTGCCAGCAGGTCCGACAGGTCGGCCGGAAACACCATATATTTT
clone_size: NA; d_call: TRBD2; v_call: TRBV7-8; j_call: TRBJ2-3; cdr3_aa: CASSLSGDSTDTQYF; cdr3_nt: TGTGCCAGCAGCTTAAGCGGGGATAGCACAGATACGCAGTATTTT
clone_size: NA; d_call: TRBD2; v_call: TRBV5-4; j_call: TRBJ2-5; cdr3_aa: CASSKGTSGGHQETQYF; cdr3_nt: TGTGCCAGCAGCAAAGGGACTAGCGGGGGCCACCAAGAGACCCAGTACTTC
clone_size: NA; d_call: TRBD1; v_call: TRBV10-3; j_call: TRBJ1-1; cdr3_aa: CATRGTGETEAFF; cdr3_nt: TGTGCCACCCGGGGGACAGGGGAGACTGAAGCTTTCTTT
clone_size: NA; d_call: NA; v_call: TRBV3-1/TRBV3-2; j_call: TRBJ1-6; cdr3_aa: CASSQDNGEFSYNSPLHF; cdr3_nt: TGTGCCAGCAGCCAAGATAATGGGGAGTTCAGCTATAATTCACCCCTCCACTTT
clone_size: few; d_call: TRBD1; v_call: TRBV7-9; j_call: TRBJ1-2; cdr3_aa: CASSSGQNANYGYTF; cdr3_nt: TGTGCCAGCAGCTCGGGACAGAATGCTAACTATGGCTACACCTTC
clone_size: NA; d_call: TRBD2; v_call: TRBV4-1; j_call: TRBJ2-5; cdr3_aa: CASSQGSAGVLETQYF; cdr3_nt: TGCGCCAGCAGCCAAGGCTCAGCGGGGGTGTTGGAGACCCAGTACTTC
clone_size: NA; d_call: TRBD1; v_call: TRBV2; j_call: TRBJ2-2; cdr3_aa: CASRLQGARDTGELFF; cdr3_nt: TGTGCCAGCAGGTTACAGGGGGCCCGTGACACCGGGGAGCTGTTTTTT
clone_size: NA; d_call: NA; v_call: TRBV5-4; j_call: TRBJ2-5; cdr3_aa: CASSIQGGGETQYF; cdr3_nt: TGTGCCAGCAGCATCCAGGGGGGAGGAGAGACCCAGTACTTC
clone_size: NA; d_call: NA; v_call: TRBV11-1; j_call: TRBJ1-4; cdr3_aa: CASSQNFQDEKLFF; cdr3_nt: TGTGCCAGCAGCCAAAACTTTCAGGATGAAAAACTGTTTTTT
clone_size: few; d_call: NA; v_call: TRBV5-1; j_call: TRBJ1-6; cdr3_aa: CASSLLDSPPLHF; cdr3_nt: TGCGCCAGCAGCTTGTTAGACTCACCACCCCTCCACTTT
clone_size: NA; d_call: TRBD1; v_call: TRBV18; j_call: TRBJ1-2; cdr3_aa: CASSPIQDRAQGGYTF; cdr3_nt: TGTGCCAGCTCACCTATCCAGGACAGGGCCCAGGGTGGCTACACCTTC
clone_size: NA; d_call: NA; v_call: TRBV5-1; j_call: TRBJ2-7; cdr3_aa: CASSLGTTSSYEQYF; cdr3_nt: TGCGCCAGCAGCTTGGGGACAACCAGCTCCTACGAGCAGTACTTC
clone_size: NA; d_call: NA; v_call: TRBV7-9; j_call: TRBJ1-1; cdr3_aa: CASSTQQNTEAFF; cdr3_nt: TGTGCCAGCAGCACCCAACAGAACACTGAAGCTTTCTTT
clone_size: NA; d_call: NA; v_call: TRBV6-5; j_call: TRBJ2-5; cdr3_aa: CASSYTRTARGETQYF; cdr3_nt: TGTGCCAGCAGTTACACCCGGACAGCCCGTGGGGAGACCCAGTACTTC
clone_size: few; d_call: NA; v_call: TRBV2; j_call: TRBJ2-1; cdr3_aa: CASRRSTLYNEQFF; cdr3_nt: TGTGCCAGCCGGAGGTCCACCCTCTACAATGAGCAGTTCTTC
clone_size: NA; d_call: NA; v_call: TRBV3-1/TRBV3-2; j_call: TRBJ2-5; cdr3_aa: CASSQGFQSGETQYF; cdr3_nt: TGTGCCAGCAGCCAAGGCTTCCAGAGCGGAGAGACCCAGTACTTC
clone_size: NA; d_call: NA; v_call: TRBV5-1; j_call: TRBJ2-5; cdr3_aa: CASSLGVMGAGAQETQYF; cdr3_nt: TGCGCCAGCAGCTTAGGGGTTATGGGGGCTGGGGCTCAAGAGACCCAGTACTTC
clone_size: NA; d_call: NA; v_call: TRBV19; j_call: TRBJ1-6; cdr3_aa: CASSQHTSPLHF; cdr3_nt: TGTGCCAGTAGTCAACACACCAGTCCCCTCCACTTT